These 10 T cell receptor beta chains were all obtained from the same sample, sequenced in a study of shared clonotypes between healthy human individuals. Generated by immunoSEQ multiplex PCR, the TCRdb table keeps only in-frame clones and is missing some. The sample includes roughly 590,000 clones, around 95% of them seen just once. Terminally differentiated effector memory CD45RA+ cells were left out of the naive CD8 fraction, which was CD45RO-negative and positively selected for CCR7. Sequenced input: naive CD8+ T cells sorted from blood. Receptors originate from a woman between 25 and 40 years old in good health.

The chain has TRBV28 and TRBJ2-7; D is undetermined. Trimming pared 2 bases from V and 7 bases from J, leaving 12 bases between. The length of the CDR3 is 13 residues. CDR1 is MDHEN and CDR2 is SYDVKM in the germline V gene. DNA of the CDR3: TGTGCCAGCAGTTTACCTTCAGGCAGGGAGCAGTACTTC. This gives the protein CASSLPSGREQYF.

The J gene is TRBJ2-2, the V gene TRBV7-9; 12 bases line up with TRBD2. V trimming: 3 bases; J trimming: 3 bases; junction bases outside the gene matches: 8. The V gene's germline CDR1 is SEHNR and CDR2 FQNEAQ (reference sequence). This CDR3 spans 18 amino acids. This chain's CDR3 is CASSFGLAGPSHTGELFF. The CDR3 DNA reads as TGTGCCAGCAGCTTCGGACTAGCGGGACCCTCTCACACCGGGGAGCTGTTTTTT.

V is TRBV10-2 and J is TRBJ1-1; D remains unclear. Germline V gene sequence: CDR1 WSHSY, CDR2 SAAADI. The ends were cut back, 7 bases at V and 1 base at J, with 13 bases in the middle. This CDR3 has 14 amino acids. The CDR3 DNA reads TGCGCCAGCATAGGTGGCGCCCAGAACACTGAAGCTTTCTTT. Translated: CASIGGAQNTEAFF.

The rearrangement links TRBV28 to TRBJ1-1; D may be TRBD1 (5 bases). The CDR3 extends over 14 amino acids. The germline CDR1 and CDR2 sequences are MDHEN and SYDVKM. Trimming pared 8 bases from V and 0 bases from J, leaving 13 bases between. The CDR3 DNA follows: TGTGCCAGCGGCTGGGACGAAATGAACACTGAAGCTTTCTTT. Its protein is CASGWDEMNTEAFF.

The chain recombines TRBV19 with TRBJ1-5; perhaps TRBD1 as D (5 bases). This CDR3 has 11 amino acids. The ends were cut back, 3 bases at V and 15 bases at J, with 12 bases in the middle. CDR1 is LNHDA, CDR2 SQIVND, per germline (reference sequence). The CDR3 spells CASSMGEMRHF. CDR3 bases: TGTGCCAGTAGTATGGGGGAGATGAGGCATTTT.

The chain couples TRBV7-8 to TRBJ2-7, with TRBD1 matching over 7 bases. The CDR3 is made up of 14 amino acids. Germline V gives CDR1 SGHVS, CDR2 FQNEAQ. V was clipped by 5 bases and J by 4 bases; unmatched bases: 8. The CDR3 DNA reads TGTGCCAGCAGCCGGGACAGAGCAGGTTACGAGCAGTACTTC. Translation: CASSRDRAGYEQYF.

The rearrangement uses TRBV2 and TRBJ1-1, with a possible D match to TRBD1 (6 bases). The germline gives CDR1 SNHLY, CDR2 FYNNEI. The CDR3 has 13 amino acids. V was pared by 5 bases and J by 6 bases, with 13 bases between. CDR3 in amino acids: CASSSRGDSEAFF. The DNA of the CDR3 is TGTGCCAGCAGTTCCAGGGGCGATTCTGAAGCTTTCTTT.

The chain employs TRBV6-1 and TRBJ1-3, with unresolved D. Trimming cost V 1 base and J 7 bases, with 11 bases left between them. The CDR3 totals 14 residues. CDR1 MNHNS and CDR2 SASEGT come from the germline V gene. The CDR3 spells CASSEEPLKNTIYF. CDR3 in DNA: TGTGCCAGCAGTGAAGAACCCCTGAAGAACACCATATATTTT.

The chain joins TRBV19 to TRBJ2-7, with TRBD2 identical over 7 bases. The CDR3 sequence is 12 residues long. From germline, CDR1 is LNHDA and CDR2 SQIVND (reference sequence). V lost 6 bases, J lost 7 bases, and 6 bases stayed unmatched. The CDR3 sequence: CASRAGEGEQYF. The CDR3 nucleotides are TGTGCCAGTAGGGCGGGAGAGGGGGAGCAGTACTTC. Filled out from reference TRBV19 and TRBJ2-7, the complete variable domain reads DGGITQSPKYLFRKEGQNVTLSCEQNLNHDAMYWYRQDPGQGLRLIYYSQIVNDFQKGDIAEGYSVSREKKESFPLTVTSAQKNPTAFYLCASRAGEGEQYFGPGTRLTVT.

The chain employs TRBV5-6 and TRBJ1-2; 7 nucleotides line up with TRBD1. V lost 4 bases to trimming and J lost 2 bases; unmatched junction nucleotides: 2. CDR3 length: 13 amino acids. Germline V lookup: CDR1 SGHDT, CDR2 YYEEEE. The CDR3 DNA is TGTGCCAGCAGCGGGACAGAGAACTATGGCTACACCTTC. As protein: CASSGTENYGYTF.